The 15 T cell receptor beta chains presented below share a single source sample, sequenced in a study of blood T cell repertoires in COVID-19. Repertoires were generated with immunoSEQ multiplex PCR, while TCRdb's copy carries only in-frame clones and drops some. The repertoire consists of 15,000 to 20,000 clones, with 85% to 95% occurring once and the leading ten covering about 6%. Sequenced material: peripheral blood. These receptors were collected from a human donor in a cohort sampled during active COVID-19.

V and J are TRBV9 and TRBJ1-2; D is perhaps TRBD1 (5 bases). V was pared by 4 bases and J by 0 bases, with 10 bases between. The CDR3 covers 14 residues. Germline V lookup: CDR1 SGDLS, CDR2 YYNGEE. The CDR3 coding sequence is TGTGCCAGCAGCTCCAGGGCTGCTAACTATGGCTACACCTTC. Its protein is CASSSRAANYGYTF.

The chain has TRBV6-5 and TRBJ2-7, with TRBD1 matching over 8 bases. Trimming removed 6 bases from V and 6 bases from J; junction bases left unmatched: 7. The germline gives CDR1 MNHEY, CDR2 SVGAGI. This CDR3 spans 13 amino acids. CDR3 bases: TGTGCCAGCAGGCCGCGGACAGGGTTCGAGCAGTACTTC. It yields the protein CASRPRTGFEQYF.

V usage is TRBV5-1 and J usage is TRBJ2-7; D not resolved. Germline CDR1 SGHRS, CDR2 YFSETQ. The CDR3 is 13 amino acids. Trimming pared 4 bases from V and 1 base from J, leaving 9 bases between. The CDR3 DNA sequence: TGCGCCAGCAGCGGTTACAGTTCCTACGAGCAGTACTTC. This translates into CASSGYSSYEQYF.

This clone was picked up one time. One junction end disagrees with the germline gene, perhaps due to a read error. V gene TRBV12-3 or TRBV12-4 combines with J gene TRBJ2-3; a weak D match, TRBD2 (6 bases). The CDR3 loop spans 12 amino acids. CDR3 amino acids: CASSPHLTTGSF. Written as DNA, the CDR3 is TGTGCCAGCAGTCCCCACCTTACAACCGGGAGTTTT.

Remarks on this clone: At one boundary the junction diverges from the germline segment, which might be a read error. The V gene is TRBV11-3, the J gene TRBJ2-7; D is possibly TRBD2 (6 bases). Germline V CDR1 and CDR2: SGHNT, YENEEA. This CDR3 has 11 residues. The CDR3 DNA is TGTGCCAGCAGCTTTCGGATGGAGGGTAACTTC. Protein: CASSFRMEGNF.

The V and J genes are TRBV30 and TRBJ2-1; 12 nucleotides line up with TRBD1. V was clipped by 7 bases and J by 6 bases; unmatched bases: 25. The CDR3 length is 20 residues. The germline CDR1 and CDR2 sequences are GTSNPN and SVGIG (reference sequence). The CDR3 is CASTLAPGTGGSRRINEQFF. For the CDR3, the DNA is TGTGCCTCAACTCTCGCCCCCGGGACAGGGGGCTCACGGCGGATCAATGAGCAGTTCTTC.

This rearrangement joins TRBV11-2 to TRBJ2-1, with 7 nucleotides matching TRBD2. Germline V gene lookup returns CDR1 SGHAT and CDR2 FQNNGV. The trim removed 1 base at V and 9 bases at J, leaving 12 bases unmatched. The CDR3 has 16 amino acids. The CDR3 spells CASSLGRYGVAGEQFF. CDR3 sequence (DNA): TGTGCCAGCAGCTTAGGGAGATATGGGGTAGCGGGTGAGCAGTTCTTC. The full variable domain, rest sourced from reference TRBV11-2 and TRBJ2-1, is EAGVAQSPRYKIIEKRQSVAFWCNPISGHATLYWYQQILGQGPKLLIQFQNNGVVDDSQLPKDRFSAERLKGVDSTLKIQPAKLEDSAVYLCASSLGRYGVAGEQFFGPGTRLTVL.

The chain joins TRBV6-5 to TRBJ1-5; D gene unclear. CDR3 length equals 14 residues. From germline, CDR1 is MNHEY and CDR2 SVGAGI. V was clipped by 7 bases and J by 8 bases, with 18 bases between them. CDR3 DNA sequence: TGTGCCAGCATGCCCAGTCTGCTGGCGGAGCCCCAGCATTTT. Protein product: CASMPSLLAEPQHF.

The V gene is TRBV11-2, the J gene TRBJ2-5; tentatively, D is TRBD1 (6 bases). V dropped 1 base and J dropped 10 bases, with 13 bases sitting between them. CDR3 length: 13 residues. Germline V gene data show CDR1 as SGHAT and CDR2 as FQNNGV. In DNA, the CDR3 is TGTGCCAGCAGCTTAGGCACCGGGACATACCAGTACTTC. Its translation: CASSLGTGTYQYF. The whole variable domain, remainder taken from reference TRBV11-2 and TRBJ2-5, is EAGVAQSPRYKIIEKRQSVAFWCNPISGHATLYWYQQILGQGPKLLIQFQNNGVVDDSQLPKDRFSAERLKGVDSTLKIQPAKLEDSAVYLCASSLGTGTYQYFGPGTRLLVL.

V and J are TRBV5-6 and TRBJ1-6; the D is unclear. V shed 3 bases and J shed 9 bases, with 25 bases lying between them. The CDR3 loop spans 18 amino acids. The germline CDR1 and CDR2 sequences are SGHDT and YYEEEE. The CDR3: CASSSYLDIGQIVSPLHF. The CDR3 coding sequence is TGTGCCAGCAGCTCCTACCTCGACATAGGCCAAATCGTTTCACCCCTCCACTTT.

This chain links TRBV9 with TRBJ2-3; a weak D match, TRBD2 (6 bases). This CDR3 has 15 amino acids. Trimming took 2 bases from V and 6 from J, leaving 16 bases between them. From germline, CDR1 is SGDLS and CDR2 YYNGEE. In nucleotides, the CDR3 is TGTGCCAGCAGCGTCCTCGGGAGCGGTGCGGATACGCAGTATTTT. It encodes CASSVLGSGADTQYF.

This rearrangement joins TRBV10-3 to TRBJ1-1; D may be TRBD1 (5 bases). The germline V and J ends were trimmed by 1 base and 1 base, with 7 bases remaining between them. CDR3 length: 14 amino acids. Germline V gene data show CDR1 as ENHRY and CDR2 as SYGVKD. CDR3 protein: CAISEWGPNTEAFF. The DNA for the CDR3 is TGTGCCATCAGTGAGTGGGGCCCGAACACTGAAGCTTTCTTT.

The V and J genes are TRBV18 and TRBJ1-3, with a tentative D call TRBD1 (5 bases). Germline CDR1 reads KGHSH; CDR2 reads LQKENI. The CDR3 length is 16 residues. V dropped 2 bases and J dropped 0 bases, with 11 bases sitting between them. The CDR3 here is CASSPGAASSGNTIYF. The CDR3 DNA reads TGTGCCAGCTCACCAGGGGCAGCGAGCTCTGGAAACACCATATATTTT.

V usage is TRBV11-2 and J usage is TRBJ1-2, with D maybe TRBD1 (5 bases). CDR1 and CDR2 (germline): SGHAT, FQNNGV. The CDR3 spans 13 residues. Trimming took off 1 base at V and 2 bases at J, with 5 bases between the two ends. CDR3 region: CASSLGQNYGYTF. The DNA of the CDR3 is TGTGCCAGCAGCTTAGGACAGAACTATGGCTACACCTTC.

The chain recombines TRBV27 with TRBJ1-1; TRBD1 might be the D (5 bases). The CDR3 length is 12 residues. Germline values: CDR1 MNHEY, CDR2 SMNVEV (reference sequence). V was clipped by 9 bases and J by 2 bases, with 10 bases between them. This CDR3 reads CASRQYNTEAFF. The CDR3 DNA reads as TGTGCCAGTAGACAGTATAACACTGAAGCTTTCTTT.